The 4 T cell receptor beta chains reported below all come from one sample, sequenced in a study of somatic mutations in cytotoxic T cells in rheumatoid arthritis (TCRdb year 2017). Library construction relied on the immunoSEQ multiplex PCR assay. TCRdb mirrors the immuneACCESS table, restricted to in-frame sequences. Some clones are absent from its copies; in checked studies, under half trace to an unresolved V gene, and the reason for the others is unknown. This sample gives 25,000 to 30,000 clones in total; roughly 82% of them show up just once. Around 5% of the sample belongs to the ten largest clones. Sequencing was performed on CD8+ T cells sorted from blood. These receptors originate from a man in his forties or fifties in good health.

This CDR3 is CASSLWTGNNEQFF. The CDR3 DNA follows: TGTGCCAGCAGTTTGTGGACAGGGAACAATGAGCAGTTCTTC. This chain joins TRBV27 and TRBJ2-1; 8 bases fit TRBD1. The length of the CDR3 is 14 residues. In germline, CDR1 is MNHEY, CDR2 SMNVEV (reference sequence). Trimming removed 3 bases from V and 5 bases from J; junction bases left unmatched: 3.

This clone was observed a few times. This chain uses TRBV7-8 with TRBJ1-1; D uncertain. V lost 5 bases and J lost 3, with 16 bases in between. Per the germline V gene, CDR1 is SGHVS and CDR2 is FQNEAQ. The CDR3 extends over 15 amino acids. The CDR3 spells CASSPLVARYTEAFF. CDR3 sequence (DNA): TGTGCCAGCAGCCCGCTGGTGGCAAGATACACTGAAGCTTTCTTT.

The chain couples TRBV25-1 to TRBJ2-1, with a possible D match to TRBD2 (5 bases). The CDR3 is 13 amino acids. Trimming pared 5 bases from V and 6 bases from J, leaving 11 bases between. The germline V gene encodes CDR1 MGHDK and CDR2 SYGVNS. For the CDR3, the DNA is TGTGCCAGCAGTACTAGTTTTGTCAATGAGCAGTTCTTC. Protein sequence: CASSTSFVNEQFF.

The chain couples TRBV5-6 to TRBJ2-2; D is perhaps TRBD2 (6 bases). V dropped 4 bases and J dropped 6 bases, with 10 bases sitting between them. The CDR3 totals 13 residues. Germline CDR1 reads SGHDT; CDR2 reads YYEEEE. The CDR3 coding sequence is TGTGCCAGCAGCCTGGGGGGTGCCGGGGAGCTGTTTTTT. Translating it yields CASSLGGAGELFF.